This T cell receptor (beta chain) was observed in a study of siplizumab effects on memory and regulatory T cells. The assay was immunoSEQ multiplex PCR, and TCRdb's table has in-frame clones only and misses some. The sample has 95,000 to 110,000 clones; over 90% are singletons. Notes on the study in general: Alloreactive clones mapping to unstimulated subsets formed only a minor fraction. Most proliferating CD4+ or CD8+ clones, roughly 75-97%, had no naive or memory assignment. With siplizumab, mappable alloreactive CD4+ clones averaged approximately 70% Treg-derived, versus under 30% in controls. Left unconfirmed was the suppressive function of proliferating Tregs from siplizumab cultures.

V was cut by 9 bases and J by 5 bases, with 16 bases left in between. Looked up from germline, CDR1 is LNHDA and CDR2 is SQIVND (reference sequence). The CDR3 is 13 amino acids. Turning to this clone: Its antigen is unidentified.

The gene calls are TRBV19 and TRBJ1-2; D may be TRBD1 (6 bases). This TCR derives from a human donor in good health. Sequencing input: Tregs sorted from blood. The CDR3 nucleotides read TGTGCCAGGGATGAGACAGGAAAATATGGCTACACCTTC. Protein product: CARDETGKYGYTF.